In its sample, the clone carrying this T cell receptor (beta chain) was seen many times. The antigen is not known. Hyperthyroidism in the patients, aged 18 to 65, was newly diagnosed and under 2 months in duration. This entry is derived from a study of T cells in Graves' hyperthyroidism and ophthalmopathy. Study-wide results and caveats: Blood samples included most of the expanded thyroid clonotypes exceeding 0.001.

The CDR3 regions of TCR beta were amplified from RNA transcripts. Carried out on the TCR CDR3, a first-round RT-PCR used the HTBI primer set. TCRdb reanalysed the multiplex PCR reads using MiXCR and keeps one entry per CDR3 protein. The sample lists hundreds of thousands of distinct CDR3 sequences, approximately 26% seen once, with approximately 25% in the top ten. Germline trimming cut 2 bases from V and 5 bases from J; bases unmatched to any gene: 4. CDR3 length: 15 residues. The germline V gene encodes CDR1 KGHDR and CDR2 SFDVKD. This chain uses TRBV24-1 with TRBJ1-2; 10 nucleotides line up with TRBD1. Sequencing input: blood. This receptor was obtained from a man aged 40-49 years with Graves' hyperthyroidism that later progressed to Graves' ophthalmopathy. The CDR3 loop reads CATSDSRTGGYGYTF. In DNA, the CDR3 is TGTGCCACCAGTGATTCCCGGACAGGGGGATATGGCTACACCTTC.